Listed here are 16 T cell receptor beta chains from one sample, sequenced in a study of cytomegalovirus exposure and HLA in healthy donors. Only in-frame clones appear in the TCRdb table, and some are missing; sequencing was by immunoSEQ multiplex PCR. The repertoire holds 200,000 to 250,000 clones, with less than 90% as singletons. Sample: PBMCs. All receptors come from a woman aged 18-30 years in good health and CMV-seronegative.

V and J are TRBV5-5 and TRBJ1-5, with 7 bases matching TRBD1. Germline lookup yields CDR1 SGHKS and CDR2 YYEKEE (reference sequence). This CDR3 spans 17 amino acids. Trimming took 0 bases from V and 7 from J; bases not matched to a gene: 13. CDR3 amino acids: CASSLVGGGRGNQPQHF. The CDR3, as DNA: TGTGCCAGCAGCTTGGTTGGAGGGGGCCGCGGAAACCAGCCCCAGCATTTT.

This chain joins TRBV20-1 and TRBJ1-1; D is unclear. V lost 6 bases and J 5 bases, leaving 10 bases between the germline ends. The CDR3 runs to 11 residues. The germline gives CDR1 DFQATT, CDR2 SNEGSKA (reference sequence). The CDR3 region has the DNA TGCAGTGCGCGGCTAGGGACTGAAGCTTTCTTT. Translated, it gives CSARLGTEAFF.

V gene TRBV28 combines with J gene TRBJ2-7; maybe TRBD1 (5 bases). Trimming stripped 7 bases from V and 1 base from J, with 11 bases between. CDR3 length: 13 residues. CDR1 MDHEN and CDR2 SYDVKM come from the germline V gene. CDR3 DNA sequence: TGTGCCAGCACTCTGACAGTTTCCTACGAGCAGTACTTC. Protein product: CASTLTVSYEQYF.

This chain connects TRBV6-5 to TRBJ1-3; TRBD1 is a possible D gene (6 bases). V lost 4 bases, J lost 0 bases, and 10 bases lay in between. CDR1 MNHEY and CDR2 SVGAGI come from the germline V gene. CDR3 length: 15 amino acids. The CDR3 protein is CASSLDRYSGNTIYF. The DNA of the CDR3 is TGTGCCAGCAGTTTGGACAGATACTCTGGAAACACCATATATTTT.

The V and J genes are TRBV27 and TRBJ2-1, with 10 bases matching TRBD1. CDR3 length equals 21 residues. V gave up 4 bases and J gave up 6 bases; unmatched junction bases: 24. Per the germline V gene, CDR1 is MNHEY and CDR2 is SMNVEV (reference sequence). For the CDR3, the DNA is TGTGCCAGCAGTTCACTCTTTCGACAGGGGGCACCCTTGACGGCGGCCAATGAGCAGTTCTTC. The encoded protein is CASSSLFRQGAPLTAANEQFF.

This sequence joins TRBV6-1 and TRBJ1-2, with D maybe TRBD1 (5 bases). The CDR3 is 13 residues long. V lost 8 bases and J lost 0, with 10 bases in between. CDR1 MNHNS and CDR2 SASEGT come from the germline V gene. This CDR3 is CASHRMPNYGYTF. The CDR3 DNA reads TGTGCCAGCCACAGGATGCCTAACTATGGCTACACCTTC.

The V call is TRBV5-1, the J call TRBJ2-1; no clear D gene. This CDR3 has 16 residues. With 1 base removed from V and 4 bases from J, the gap between germline ends came to 15 bases. The germline V gene encodes CDR1 SGHRS and CDR2 YFSETQ. The CDR3, as DNA: TGCGCCAGCAGCTTGCCAGAACTCTCCGGGTACAATGAGCAGTTCTTC. It encodes CASSLPELSGYNEQFF.

The rearrangement joins TRBV5-1 to TRBJ2-1; D is tentatively TRBD1 or TRBD2 (6 bases each). V lost 0 bases to trimming and J lost 3 bases, with 13 bases between them. The CDR3 is 16 amino acids. Germline assignment: CDR1 SGHRS and CDR2 YFSETQ. As DNA, the CDR3 is TGCGCCAGCAGCTTGGAGGGGGGAGAGGGCTACAATGAGCAGTTCTTC. It encodes CASSLEGGEGYNEQFF. Combining the CDR3 with reference TRBV5-1 and TRBJ2-1 gives the whole variable domain KAGVTQTPRYLIKTRGQQVTLSCSPISGHRSVSWYQQTPGQGLQFLFEYFSETQRNKGNFPGRFSGRQFSNSRSEMNVSTLELGDSALYLCASSLEGGEGYNEQFFGPGTRLTVL.

The CDR3 sequence is CASSSHGEQYF. The CDR3 DNA reads as TGTGCCAGCAGCTCCCATGGAGAGCAGTACTTC. This chain links TRBV11-2 with TRBJ2-7; the D is unclear. Looked up from germline, CDR1 is SGHAT and CDR2 is FQNNGV. V was cut by 4 bases and J by 7 bases, with 8 bases left in between. This CDR3 region has 11 residues.

This rearrangement joins TRBV7-6 to TRBJ1-1; no firm D call. The germline V and J ends were trimmed by 3 bases and 1 base, with 6 bases remaining between them. This CDR3 is built from 13 residues. Germline loops: CDR1 SGHVS, CDR2 FNYEAQ. CDR3 sequence reads: CASSFDKNTEAFF. CDR3 nucleotides: TGTGCCAGCAGCTTTGACAAGAACACTGAAGCTTTCTTT. The full variable domain, in which reference TRBV7-6 and TRBJ1-1 provide the parts outside the CDR3, is GAGVSQSPRYKVTKRGQDVALRCDPISGHVSLYWYRQALGQGPEFLTYFNYEAQQDKSGLPNDRFSAERPEGSISTLTIQRTEQRDSAMYRCASSFDKNTEAFFGQGTRLTVV.

This chain links TRBV9 with TRBJ1-2, with 7 bases that match TRBD1. Looked up from germline, CDR1 is SGDLS and CDR2 is YYNGEE. The junction had 10 bases not matched to a gene; V was cut back by 6 bases and J by 5 bases. CDR3 length: 14 amino acids. The CDR3 DNA follows: TGTGCCAGCACCACAACCACAGGGGCATATGGCTACACCTTC. Translation: CASTTTTGAYGYTF.

The rearrangement joins TRBV4-1 to TRBJ1-5; D gene ambiguous. The V end was cut by 1 base, the J end by 7 bases, with 8 bases between. CDR3 length: 13 amino acids. Germline V lookup: CDR1 MGHRA, CDR2 YSYEKL. The CDR3 sequence is CASSQGVDQPQHF. The DNA for the CDR3 is TGCGCCAGCAGCCAAGGGGTGGACCAGCCCCAGCATTTT.

This clone has just a few counts. The rearrangement uses TRBV6-5 and TRBJ1-2; 7 bases map to TRBD1. Germline V CDR1 and CDR2: MNHEY, SVGAGI. J gave up 8 bases and V 11 bases, and 20 bases lay outside the gene matches. This CDR3 spans 15 amino acids. In nucleotides, the CDR3 is TGTGCCTCGTCCCAAACGGGGAGGGGGCAGCCGGGCTACACCTTC. Translation: CASSQTGRGQPGYTF.

This chain joins TRBV27 and TRBJ1-5; D gene ambiguous. Germline V gene data show CDR1 as MNHEY and CDR2 as SMNVEV (reference sequence). This CDR3 has 13 residues. The V and J ends lost 8 bases and 4 bases respectively, with 12 bases between them. The CDR3, as DNA: TGTGCCAGCGGCAGGACGCCAAATCAGCCCCAGCATTTT. This gives the protein CASGRTPNQPQHF.

This sequence joins TRBV6-1 and TRBJ2-1, with D possibly being TRBD1 (6 bases). V shed 6 bases and J shed 8 bases, with 8 bases lying between them. Germline V CDR1 and CDR2: MNHNS, SASEGT. The CDR3 consists of 11 residues. CDR3 sequence reads: CASRQGYEQFF. The CDR3 nucleotides read TGTGCCAGCAGACAGGGCTATGAGCAGTTCTTC.

The chain joins TRBV11-3 to TRBJ2-2; weak D call: TRBD1 (7 bases). V was clipped by 5 bases and J by 6 bases, with 16 bases between them. CDR1 SGHNT and CDR2 YENEEA come from the germline V gene. This CDR3 comprises 15 residues. CDR3 amino acids: CASSPRRGLSGELFF. The CDR3 bases are TGTGCCAGCAGCCCCCGGAGGGGGCTCTCCGGGGAGCTGTTTTTT.